Given below is one T cell receptor beta chain in context. The target of this receptor is not known. A junction end diverges from the germline sequence, so it may reflect a read error. The data were obtained in a study of tumor-infiltrating lymphocytes in primary liver carcinoma (dated by TCRdb to about 2017). For the study in its entirety: Hepatocellular carcinoma (four) or combined HCC and intrahepatic cholangiocarcinoma (one) was present in the five patients, who were three men and two women aged 30 to 69 years. Tumors of the five patients were stage T1-T3 N0M0 with maximum diameters of roughly 4.2 to 11 cm. The study combined TCRbeta repertoire sequencing, expression microarrays and whole-exome sequencing across five regions of each liver tumor, with adjacent normal tissue and blood. Each sample produced roughly 3.65 to 7.5 million productive TCRbeta reads, and read depth showed no significant difference between tissue types. A total of approximately 35 specimens from 5 patients, comprising some 25 tumor regions, 5 adjacent noncancerous liver tissues and 5 peripheral blood samples, were covered by TCRbeta repertoire sequencing. The 25 to 30 tumor region samples were profiled with Agilent mRNA microarrays so that TCRbeta repertoire diversity could be related to the local molecular phenotype. Reproducibility between technical replicate repertoires was high, with correlation coefficients above 0.98 and mean shared-clone rates near 0.89.

For CDR1 and CDR2, the germline V gene (reference sequence) lists SGHNT and YYREEE. Reading from cysteine to phenylalanine, the CDR3 counts 14 amino acids. The DNA shown is the 42-base CDR3, in frame from base 1. The research as a whole found: Because sequencing covered only the TCR beta chain and unpaired alpha chains were not captured, true repertoire diversity is likely underestimated. Only about 8-24% of top clones were found in all five regions of a tumor, suggesting spatial heterogeneity of tumor-infiltrating T cells. Only 4 to 6 patients were included in the study, and the authors note that the findings should be validated in a larger study. Bulk unsorted samples precluded comparing CD4+ and CD8+ T cell repertoires. Consistent with antigen-driven expansion, pairs of tumor regions showed higher repertoire overlap (mean roughly 36%) than either tumor-adjacent pairs (about 17%) or tumor-blood pairs (about 14%). A significantly larger repertoire fraction was made up by the top 250 clones in tumors than in blood (p = 0.039).

A constant-region primer and ProtoScript II reverse transcriptase were used to reverse-transcribe TCRbeta-specific cDNA from roughly 0.5 ug total RNA. Construction of the TCRbeta libraries relied on three nested rounds of multiplex PCR, following a slightly modified ARM-PCR procedure. Multiplex TRBV1-TRBV30 forward primers and a Cbeta reverse primer were used in the first two PCR rounds, each of which was run for approximately 9 cycles. Sample barcodes and Illumina adapters were added in a final 25-cycle PCR using Deep VentR polymerase. Before sequencing, amplicons of 200-500 bp were purified from gel using a QIAquick gel extraction kit. An Illumina HiSeq 2500 was used to sequence the TCRbeta amplicons, generating 250-bp paired-end reads. The study's processing was this. Quality trimming of reads was performed with Trimmomatic v0.33, and paired reads were merged with FLASH v1.2.11 so that full CDR3 sequences could be recovered. V, D and J germline segments were assigned to the rearranged TCRbeta sequences using MiGEC v1.2.1b. Clonotype statistics, along with Shannon-Wiener diversity indices, were calculated using VDJtools v1.0.0. Except for diversity analysis, only each sample's 250 most abundant clonotypes were used in subsequent analyses to reduce sampling bias. TCRdb applied fastp at Q25 and MiXCR to the public reads, then kept only in-frame beta chains. Rows matching on CDR3 protein sequence are summarized as one entry with the most common DNA and genes. For this entry, the V and J calls and clone size follow TCRdb and not the study's own pipeline. This sample is represented by 95,000 to 150,000 distinct CDR3 sequences; roughly three fifths of them were singletons. The biggest ten clones account for approximately 8% of the sample.

Without any cell sorting, total RNA and DNA were co-extracted from approximately 22-30 mg of bulk tissue using the AllPrep DNA/RNA mini kit. Surgical resection was performed in China between 2015 and early 2016 on about 5 patients with histopathologically diagnosed primary liver carcinoma. Patients had chronic HBV infection and were treatment-naive at sampling. Five spatially separated regions were sampled per tumor: superior, inferior, left-lateral and right-lateral poles, plus the tumor centre. According to histology, viable tumor cells made up more than 90% of every tumor sample. Pieces of fresh tumor and adjacent tissue were cut in half, with one half kept in RNAlater at -80 degrees C and the other half sent for histology.

The V and J segments used are TRBV5-4 and TRBJ2-7; the D match is possibly TRBD1 or TRBD2, with 5 bases aligned in each. Source material: liver tumor tissue from sampling region 3. Interpreted using the paper, the cell subset or site label stands for: tumor region T3, left-lateral pole. This receptor was identified in a woman in her fifties or sixties with primary liver carcinoma and hepatitis B virus infection. The DNA sequence is given as TGTGTCAGCAGCTCCGGGACCGTCCCCTACGAGCAGTATTTC. Its translation is CVSSSGTVPYEQYF.